The 19 T cell receptor beta chains below were found in one sample sequenced in a study of blood T cell repertoires in COVID-19. Method: immunoSEQ multiplex PCR; TCRdb's copy keeps in-frame clones and lacks some. In the table there are more than 250,000 clones, roughly 87% of which are singletons. Source material: PBMCs or T cells enriched from blood (not recorded which). The receptors were sampled from a woman aged 25 to 39 who had recovered from COVID-19.

This sequence joins TRBV5-4 and TRBJ2-7, with D possibly being TRBD2 (6 bases). V gave up 0 bases and J gave up 4 bases, with 11 bases separating them. The V gene's germline CDR1 is SGHNT and CDR2 YYREEE (reference sequence). The CDR3 contains 14 residues. CDR3 coding DNA: TGTGCCAGCAGCTTGGGTACCGGGGGTTACGAGCAGTACTTC. Translating it yields CASSLGTGGYEQYF.

In nucleotides, the CDR3 is TGCGCCAGCAGTGAGACCGGGCGGGGGGCAGGTGAGCAGTTCTTC. This sequence encodes CASSETGRGAGEQFF. V is TRBV10-2 and J is TRBJ2-1, with 8 positions matching TRBD2. Germline V lookup: CDR1 WSHSY, CDR2 SAAADI. After removal of 2 bases from V and 9 bases from J, the junction contained 9 bases not matched to a gene. This CDR3 region has 15 residues.

The chain recombines TRBV11-3 with TRBJ2-7; weak D call: TRBD2 (6 bases). The V gene lost 3 bases and the J gene lost 7 bases, with 10 bases spanning the gap. CDR1 is SGHNT, CDR2 YENEEA, per germline. This CDR3 has 12 amino acids. The CDR3 DNA is TGTGCCAGCAGCTTTGCCGGAGGGGAGCAGTACTTC. Protein: CASSFAGGEQYF. The variable domain in full, completed from reference TRBV11-3 and TRBJ2-7, reads EAGVVQSPRYKIIEKKQPVAFWCNPISGHNTLYWYLQNLGQGPELLIRYENEEAVDDSQLPKDRFSAERLKGVDSTLKIQPAELGDSAVYLCASSFAGGEQYFGPGTRLTVT.

The genes are TRBV6-5 and TRBJ2-7, with 8 bases identical to TRBD2. The CDR3 totals 16 residues. Unmatched junction bases numbered 7, after V lost 1 base and J lost 2 bases. Germline values: CDR1 MNHEY, CDR2 SVGAGI. The CDR3 sequence: CASSYLGSGVPYEQYF. The CDR3 region has the DNA TGTGCCAGCAGTTACTTGGGTAGCGGGGTACCCTACGAGCAGTACTTC.

The chain has TRBV19 and TRBJ1-2, with D perhaps matching TRBD1 (6 bases). This CDR3 comprises 13 residues. Germline values: CDR1 LNHDA, CDR2 SQIVND (reference sequence). Trimming removed 6 bases from V and 4 bases from J, with 12 bases in between. CDR3 region: CASSFDRIYGYTF. DNA of the CDR3: TGTGCCAGTAGCTTCGACAGGATCTATGGCTACACCTTC.

The chain employs TRBV4-3 and TRBJ2-7; weak D call: TRBD2 (6 bases). CDR1 is LGHNA and CDR2 is YSLEER in the germline V gene. The CDR3 sequence is 15 residues long. V gave up 0 bases and J gave up 3 bases, with 12 bases separating them. The CDR3: CASSQDAAGHYEQYF. The CDR3 DNA follows: TGCGCCAGCAGCCAAGACGCGGCGGGGCACTACGAGCAGTACTTC.

The rearrangement uses TRBV5-1 and TRBJ1-2; 9 nucleotides match TRBD1. This CDR3 has 14 amino acids. The trim removed 4 bases at V and 6 bases at J, leaving 7 bases unmatched. The germline CDR1 and CDR2 sequences are SGHRS and YFSETQ. The chain's CDR3 is CASSTDRGVDGYTF. The CDR3 DNA is TGCGCCAGCAGCACAGACAGGGGGGTCGATGGCTACACCTTC.

The V gene is TRBV15, the J gene TRBJ1-1; TRBD1 matches at 10 bases. From germline, CDR1 is LNHNV and CDR2 YYDKDF (reference sequence). The V segment lost 3 bases and the J segment 4 bases; nucleotides outside the gene matches: 8. The CDR3 consists of 16 residues. As DNA, the CDR3 is TGTGCCACCAGCAGCAGGGACAGGGGATGGGGCACTGAAGCTTTCTTT. Its protein product is CATSSRDRGWGTEAFF. Complete variable domain (other parts from reference TRBV15 and TRBJ1-1): DAMVIQNPRYQVTQFGKPVTLSCSQTLNHNVMYWYQQKSSQAPKLLFHYYDKDFNNEADTPDNFQSRRPNTSFCFLDIRSPGLGDTAMYLCATSSRDRGWGTEAFFGQGTRLTVV.

This chain links TRBV7-2 with TRBJ2-4; the D gene is possibly TRBD2 (7 bases). V was clipped by 5 bases and J by 1 base, with 15 bases between them. This CDR3 is 16 amino acids long. Germline CDR1 is SGHTA and CDR2 is FQGNSA. The CDR3, as DNA: TGTGCCAGCAGCCCCCACGGGGGGCTCGCCAAAAACATTCAGTACTTC. Translated, it gives CASSPHGGLAKNIQYF.

The rearrangement joins TRBV4-2 to TRBJ2-2, with D tentatively TRBD2 (6 bases). From germline, CDR1 is LGHNA and CDR2 YNFKEQ. Trimming left V 0 bases short and J 3 bases short, with 14 bases between. The length of the CDR3 is 17 residues. CDR3 bases: TGTGCCAGCAGCCAAGAGATGGCGGGGACCTACACCGGGGAGCTGTTTTTT. This sequence encodes CASSQEMAGTYTGELFF.

The V gene is TRBV13, the J gene TRBJ2-3, with 14 bases lining up with TRBD2. CDR3 length equals 19 residues. Per the germline V gene, CDR1 is PRHDT and CDR2 is FYEKMQ (reference sequence). With 4 bases clipped from V and 4 bases from J, the junction kept 13 bases outside the gene matches. The CDR3: CASSSPGRLAGGPADTQYF. The CDR3, as DNA: TGTGCCAGCAGCTCCCCTGGTAGACTAGCGGGGGGGCCGGCAGATACGCAGTATTTT.

The chain links TRBV12-2 to TRBJ1-1. TRBV12-2 is listed as a pseudogene. The CDR3 covers 13 residues. In DNA, the CDR3 is TGTGCAAGTCGCTCCCCTCCGGACACTGAAGCTTTCTTT. This gives the protein CASRSPPDTEAFF.

This chain links TRBV20-1 with TRBJ2-5; a weak D match, TRBD2 (5 bases). This CDR3 has 11 residues. Between the trimmed V and J ends, which lost 7 bases and 3 bases, there was a span of 9 bases. Germline V gene sequence: CDR1 DFQATT, CDR2 SNEGSKA (reference sequence). As DNA, the CDR3 is TGCAGTGTCTGGACTGAAGAGACCCAGTACTTC. It specifies CSVWTEETQYF.

This clone has only a few counts. The chain is built from TRBV6-5 and TRBJ1-2; D call uncertain. CDR1 is MNHEY, CDR2 SVGAGI, per germline. The CDR3 is 12 amino acids. The germline V and J ends were trimmed by 0 bases and 8 bases, with 7 bases remaining between them. The CDR3 is CASSYSNRGYTF. Here the CDR3 DNA reads TGTGCCAGCAGTTACTCGAACCGGGGCTACACCTTC.

J is TRBJ1-3 and V is TRBV27; D remains unclear. The V gene's germline CDR1 is MNHEY and CDR2 SMNVEV (reference sequence). V was clipped by 2 bases and J by 13 bases, with 15 bases between them. The CDR3 contains 13 residues. The CDR3 DNA is TGTGCCAGCAGTTTAACCTCCGGCTCGAGGATATATTTT. Amino acid sequence: CASSLTSGSRIYF.

The genes are TRBV4-2 and TRBJ2-7; D might be TRBD1 (6 bases). Trimming removed 8 bases at V and 3 bases at J, with 17 bases between. CDR1 is LGHNA, CDR2 YNFKEQ, per germline. The CDR3 has 14 amino acids. In DNA form, the CDR3 reads TGTGCCAGCGCCGGAGGCAGGGGTTACTACGAGCAGTACTTC. This encodes CASAGGRGYYEQYF.

The chain carries TRBV10-2 and TRBJ2-1, with TRBD2 as a possible D gene (6 bases). In germline, CDR1 is WSHSY, CDR2 SAAADI. CDR3 size: 17 residues. Trimming took 0 bases from V and 7 from J, leaving 19 bases between them. CDR3 sequence: CASSESEGRVVRNEQFF. In DNA, the CDR3 is TGCGCCAGCAGTGAGTCGGAGGGACGGGTGGTAAGGAATGAGCAGTTCTTC.

CDR3: CSATGADTQYF. The DNA for the CDR3 is TGCAGCGCAACAGGGGCAGATACGCAGTATTTT. The gene calls are TRBV29-1 and TRBJ2-3; 7 bases agree with TRBD1. CDR1 and CDR2 (germline): SQVTM, ANQGSEA. The CDR3 sequence is 11 residues long. With V trimmed by 7 bases and J by 4 bases, 2 bases remained unmatched.

The rearrangement joins TRBV11-2 to TRBJ1-6; possibly TRBD1 for D (6 bases). Germline V gene data show CDR1 as SGHAT and CDR2 as FQNNGV. This CDR3 region has 15 residues. The germline V and J ends were trimmed by 1 base and 10 bases, with 14 bases remaining between them. DNA of the CDR3: TGTGCCAGCAGCTTAGGCTGGTCAGGGGACTCACCCCTCCACTTT. Protein: CASSLGWSGDSPLHF.